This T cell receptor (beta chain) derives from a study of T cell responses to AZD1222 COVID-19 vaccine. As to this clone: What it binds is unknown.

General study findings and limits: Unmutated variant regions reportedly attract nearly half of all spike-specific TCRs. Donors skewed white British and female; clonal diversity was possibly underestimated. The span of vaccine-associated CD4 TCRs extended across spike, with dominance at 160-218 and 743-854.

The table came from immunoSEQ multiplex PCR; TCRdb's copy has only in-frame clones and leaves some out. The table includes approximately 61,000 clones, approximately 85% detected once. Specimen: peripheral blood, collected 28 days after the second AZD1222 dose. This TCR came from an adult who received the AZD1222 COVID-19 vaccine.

DNA for the CDR3: TGCAGCGCCGGACAGCTTCGCGAGCAGTACTTC. It yields the protein CSAGQLREQYF. The rearrangement links TRBV29-1 to TRBJ2-7, with D perhaps matching TRBD1 (6 bases). V shed 7 bases and J shed 6 bases, with 13 bases lying between them. Germline lookup yields CDR1 SQVTM and CDR2 ANQGSEA. There are 11 residues in the CDR3.